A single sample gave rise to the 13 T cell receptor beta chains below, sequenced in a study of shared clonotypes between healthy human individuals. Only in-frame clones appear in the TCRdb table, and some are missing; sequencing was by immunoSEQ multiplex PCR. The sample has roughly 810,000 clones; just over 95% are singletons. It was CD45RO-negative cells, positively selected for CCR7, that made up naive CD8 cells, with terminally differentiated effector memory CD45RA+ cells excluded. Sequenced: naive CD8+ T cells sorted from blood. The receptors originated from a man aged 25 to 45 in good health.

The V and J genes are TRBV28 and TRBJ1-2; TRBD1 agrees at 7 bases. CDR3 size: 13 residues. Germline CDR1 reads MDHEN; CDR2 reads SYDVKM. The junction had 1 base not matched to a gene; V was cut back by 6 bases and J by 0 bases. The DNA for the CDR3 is TGTGCCAGCAGGACAGGGACTAACTATGGCTACACCTTC. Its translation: CASRTGTNYGYTF.

CDR3 sequence: CATARQDNPSYEQYF. CDR3 nucleotides: TGTGCCACTGCCAGACAGGATAACCCCTCCTACGAGCAGTACTTC. The V and J genes are TRBV19 and TRBJ2-7, with a possible D match to TRBD1 (6 bases). The CDR3 has 15 residues. Per the germline V gene, CDR1 is LNHDA and CDR2 is SQIVND (reference sequence). The V and J ends lost 10 bases and 0 bases respectively, with 19 bases between them.

Here the CDR3 reads CASSLAATSGSLSYEQYF. Written as DNA, the CDR3 is TGCGCCAGCAGCTTGGCCGCGACTAGCGGGAGTCTTTCCTACGAGCAGTACTTC. The chain joins TRBV5-1 to TRBJ2-7; 12 nucleotides match TRBD2. Per the germline V gene, CDR1 is SGHRS and CDR2 is YFSETQ. The CDR3 is made up of 18 amino acids. J lost 1 base, V lost 0 bases, and 8 bases had no gene match.

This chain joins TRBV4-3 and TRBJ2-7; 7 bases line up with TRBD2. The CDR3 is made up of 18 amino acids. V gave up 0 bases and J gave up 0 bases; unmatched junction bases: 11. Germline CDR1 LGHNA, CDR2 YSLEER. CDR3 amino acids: CASSQEVKVGGISYEQYF. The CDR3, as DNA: TGCGCCAGCAGCCAAGAGGTTAAAGTGGGAGGGATCTCCTACGAGCAGTACTTC.

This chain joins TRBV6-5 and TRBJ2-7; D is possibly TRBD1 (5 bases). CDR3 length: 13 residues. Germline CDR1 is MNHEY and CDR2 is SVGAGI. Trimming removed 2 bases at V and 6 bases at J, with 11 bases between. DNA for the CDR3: TGTGCCAGCAGTTACATGGGGCCGGGCGAGCAGTACTTC. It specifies CASSYMGPGEQYF.

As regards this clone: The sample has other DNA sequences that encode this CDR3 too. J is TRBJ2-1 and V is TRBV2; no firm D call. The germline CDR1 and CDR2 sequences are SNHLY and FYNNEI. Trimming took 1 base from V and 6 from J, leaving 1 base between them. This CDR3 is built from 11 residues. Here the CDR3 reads CASSEGNEQFF. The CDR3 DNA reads TGTGCCAGCAGTGAAGGCAATGAGCAGTTCTTC.

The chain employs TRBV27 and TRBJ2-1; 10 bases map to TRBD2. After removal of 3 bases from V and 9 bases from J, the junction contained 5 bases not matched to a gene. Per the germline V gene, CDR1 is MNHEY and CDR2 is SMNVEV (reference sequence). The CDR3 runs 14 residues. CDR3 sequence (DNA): TGTGCCAGCAGTTTCCTAGCGGGAGTTGGTGAGCAGTTCTTC. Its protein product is CASSFLAGVGEQFF.

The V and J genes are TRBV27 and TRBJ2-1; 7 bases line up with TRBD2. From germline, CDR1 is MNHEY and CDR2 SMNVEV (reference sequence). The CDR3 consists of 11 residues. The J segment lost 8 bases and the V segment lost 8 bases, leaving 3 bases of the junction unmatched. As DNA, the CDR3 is TGTGCCAGCCTAACTAGCGATGAGCAGTTCTTC. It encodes CASLTSDEQFF.

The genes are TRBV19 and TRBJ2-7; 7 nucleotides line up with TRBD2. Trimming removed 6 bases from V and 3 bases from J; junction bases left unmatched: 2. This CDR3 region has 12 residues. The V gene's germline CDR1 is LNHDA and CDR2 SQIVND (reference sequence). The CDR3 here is CASSGTNYEQYF. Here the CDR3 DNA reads TGTGCCAGTAGCGGGACTAACTACGAGCAGTACTTC. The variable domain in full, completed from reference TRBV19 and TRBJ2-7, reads DGGITQSPKYLFRKEGQNVTLSCEQNLNHDAMYWYRQDPGQGLRLIYYSQIVNDFQKGDIAEGYSVSREKKESFPLTVTSAQKNPTAFYLCASSGTNYEQYFGPGTRLTVT.

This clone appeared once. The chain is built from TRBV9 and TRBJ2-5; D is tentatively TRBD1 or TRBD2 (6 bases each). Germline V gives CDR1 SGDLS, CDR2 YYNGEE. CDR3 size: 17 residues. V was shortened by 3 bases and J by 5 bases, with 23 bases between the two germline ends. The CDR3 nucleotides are TGTGCCAGCAGCGGAGGGGGGATAAGGGTCGATGGGGAGACCCAGTACTTC. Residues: CASSGGGIRVDGETQYF.

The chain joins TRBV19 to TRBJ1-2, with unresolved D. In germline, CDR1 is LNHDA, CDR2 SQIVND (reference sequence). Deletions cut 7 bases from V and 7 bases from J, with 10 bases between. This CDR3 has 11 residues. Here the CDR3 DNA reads TGTGCCAGTATGCACGTGAGTGGCTACACCTTC. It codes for CASMHVSGYTF.

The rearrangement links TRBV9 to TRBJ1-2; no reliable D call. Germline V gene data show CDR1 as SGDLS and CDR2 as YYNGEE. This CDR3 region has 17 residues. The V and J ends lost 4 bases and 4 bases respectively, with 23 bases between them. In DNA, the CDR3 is TGTGCCAGCAGCCCTAGTAGTAGCTGGTCCCCGGGCTATGGCTACACCTTC. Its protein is CASSPSSSWSPGYGYTF.

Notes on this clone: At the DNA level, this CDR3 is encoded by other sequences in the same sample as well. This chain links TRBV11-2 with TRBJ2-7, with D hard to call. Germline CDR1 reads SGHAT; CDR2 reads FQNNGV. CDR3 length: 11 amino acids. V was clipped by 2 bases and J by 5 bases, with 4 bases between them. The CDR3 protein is CASSLLNEQYF. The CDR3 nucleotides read TGTGCCAGCAGCTTACTAAACGAGCAGTACTTC.